Sequencing of this T cell receptor beta chain was carried out in a study of blood T cell repertoires in COVID-19. Study at large: Acute and convalescent COVID-19 samples came from the United States, Italy and Spain. T cells, B-cell-depleted T cells, or PBMCs provided the cDNA or gDNA that served as material.

Original processing methods: Amplifying reference gene primers gave estimates of nucleated cell counts. Repertoires were generated with immunoSEQ multiplex PCR, while TCRdb's copy carries only in-frame clones and drops some. The V and J calls and clone size come from that table; D and trimming were worked out from the DNA. The sample has about 210,000 clones, about 80% seen once. The CDR3 runs 12 residues. The sample was peripheral blood. The chain couples TRBV21-1 to TRBJ1-1; TRBD1, the table's D call, lacks a check against the DNA. TRBV21-1 counts as a pseudogene. This receptor was identified in a man in his 60s with acute or convalescent COVID-19. This CDR3 reads CAKGTENTEAFF. In nucleotides, the CDR3 is TGTGCCAAGGGGACAGAGAACACTGAAGCTTTCTTT.